This TCR beta chain was profiled in a study of tumor T cells in aggressive B-cell lymphoma. CDR1 and CDR2 from the germline V gene are PRHDT and FYEKMQ (reference sequence). V lost 1 base and J lost 1, with 10 bases in between. The CDR3 is made up of 15 amino acids. Data came from immunoSEQ multiplex PCR; TCRdb stores just in-frame clones and leaves some out. The data hold about 2,400 clones, with under 90% observed a single time. The sequence was obtained from an adult with diffuse large B cell lymphoma. Sequenced input: tumor tissue. The gene calls are TRBV13 and TRBJ1-1; TRBD1 might be the D (5 bases). The CDR3 is CASSLARTWNTEAFF. CDR3 coding DNA: TGTGCCAGCAGCTTAGCCAGGACATGGAACACTGAAGCTTTCTTT. Using reference TRBV13 and TRBJ1-1 for the parts outside the CDR3, the full variable domain is AAGVIQSPRHLIKEKRETATLKCYPIPRHDTVYWYQQGPGQDPQFLISFYEKMQSDKGSIPDRFSAQQFSDYHSELNMSSLELGDSALYFCASSLARTWNTEAFFGQGTRLTVV.